This T cell receptor beta chain came from a study of early T cells in non-severe SARS-CoV-2 infection. TCRdb re-called the 5' RACE reads through MiXCR, storing one row per CDR3 protein. Of 75,000 to 90,000 distinct CDR3 sequences listed, about 15% are singletons. Looked up from germline, CDR1 is MDHEN and CDR2 is SYDVKM. CDR3 length equals 13 residues. V was clipped by 5 bases and J by 5 bases, with 10 bases between them. The sample taken for sequencing was whole blood. This TCR derives from an adult who was a healthcare worker with PCR-confirmed SARS-CoV-2 infection or an uninfected control (not recorded which). V gene TRBV28 combines with J gene TRBJ1-5, with D possibly being TRBD1 (5 bases). Here the CDR3 DNA reads TGTGCCAGCAGTGCTAGGGGTGATCAGCCCCAGCATTTT. This translates into CASSARGDQPQHF.